The sequence of this T cell receptor beta chain was determined in a study of CD8 T cells in ankylosing spondylitis. Worth noting for this clonotype: Its antigen is as yet unknown.

Quantitative 5'-RACE with molecular barcodes generated TCR beta libraries. A single record per CDR3 protein comes from TCRdb applying MiXCR to the 5' RACE reads. The sample includes about 340,000 distinct CDR3 sequences, roughly 15% of them seen just once. The CDR3 is 12 amino acids. The germline gives CDR1 DFQATT, CDR2 SNEGSKA (reference sequence). General study findings and limits: In peripheral blood, disease-linked CD8+ clones occurred at relatively low frequencies.

The sequence was collected from a male donor with ankylosing spondylitis or in good health (not recorded which). The sample was blood, either unsorted or a sorted T cell fraction (not recorded which). This rearrangement joins TRBV20-1 to TRBJ1-3, with D possibly TRBD1 on 5 matching bases. CDR3 residues: CGRTSSGNTIYF. CDR3 sequence (DNA): TGCGGCAGGACATCCTCTGGAAACACCATATATTTT.